This T cell receptor beta chain appears in the sequencing data of a study of control samples from healthy donors and cancer patients. This table comes from immunoSEQ multiplex PCR, and its TCRdb copy is limited to in-frame clones, with some not included. The repertoire consists of roughly 120,000 clones, with roughly 90% occurring once and the leading ten covering roughly 15%. J gave up 5 bases and V 5 bases, and 12 bases lay outside the gene matches. This CDR3 has 18 residues. Germline V gene data show CDR1 as SGHVS and CDR2 as FQNEAQ. This clone was seen only once. This TCR came from a woman in her fifties or sixties in good health. The sequenced sample consisted of blood. V and J are TRBV7-8 and TRBJ2-1; 13 bases match TRBD2. CDR3 amino acids: CASSPSLAGGLGNNEQFF. In DNA form, the CDR3 reads TGTGCCAGCAGCCCCTCACTAGCGGGGGGGCTGGGGAACAATGAGCAGTTCTTC.